This T cell receptor (beta chain) was documented in a study of blood T cell repertoires in COVID-19. Assay: immunoSEQ multiplex PCR; the TCRdb copy retains only in-frame clones and omits some. The repertoire includes fewer than 250,000 clones, under 90% of them detected once, and about 3.9% sits in the top ten. Per the germline V gene, CDR1 is SGDLS and CDR2 is YYNGEE. The CDR3 has 16 amino acids. J was trimmed by 6 bases and V by 3 bases; bases with no gene match: 7. The clonotype comes from a woman aged 35 to 49 who had been exposed to COVID-19. The V and J genes are TRBV9 and TRBJ2-7; 15 bases align to TRBD2. Specimen: PBMCs or T cells enriched from blood (not recorded which). CDR3 bases: TGTGCCAGCAGCGAATCCGGACTAGCGGGGGGGCGCGAGCAGTACTTC. Amino acid sequence: CASSESGLAGGREQYF.